These T cell receptor beta chains were read from a single sample in a study of blood T cell repertoires in COVID-19. TCRdb's copy holds only in-frame clones and misses some; the assay was immunoSEQ multiplex PCR. This sample yields 130,000 to 150,000 clones, of which about 80% are seen a single time; 3% to 3.5% belongs to the top ten. The sample taken for sequencing was peripheral blood. The receptor set was obtained from a woman aged 80 or over with acute or convalescent COVID-19. CDR3s include the opening cysteine and the closing phenylalanine or tryptophan. The D gene is left open where the match is weak. A clone size is listed for some rows: how often the clone was seen (once, few, many), or a class if it is expanded.

V,size,J,D,DNA,CDR3
TRBV9,few,TRBJ1-1,.,TGTGCCAGCAGCCCGGGGGGGGCCAGGAACACTGAAGCTTTCTTT,CASSPGGARNTEAFF
TRBV19,.,TRBJ1-2,TRBD1,TGTGCCAGTAGTATAGCTGCAGGGGGGTATTATGGCTACACCTTC,CASSIAAGGYYGYTF
TRBV20-1,.,TRBJ2-7,.,TGCAGTCAAGCGGTCGAAGGCGAGCAGTACTTC,CSQAVEGEQYF
TRBV7-3,.,TRBJ1-1,.,TGTGCCAGCAGCTTCTCACCCGGGACTGAAGCTTTCTTT,CASSFSPGTEAFF
TRBV4-1,few,TRBJ2-3,.,TGCGCCAGCAGCCAAGCCCCCTTAGATACGCAGTATTTT,CASSQAPLDTQYF
TRBV4-3,.,TRBJ1-2,TRBD1,TGCGCCAGCAGCCAACACGGACAGGGAGGTTATGGCTACACCTTC,CASSQHGQGGYGYTF
TRBV30,.,TRBJ1-2,.,TGTGCCTGGACACAGCGGGCTACCTATGGGGGCTACACCTTC,CAWTQRATYGGYTF
TRBV7-2,.,TRBJ1-1,.,TGTGCCAGCAGCTCGCAAACAGGGTTCACTGAAGCTTTCTTT,CASSSQTGFTEAFF
TRBV6-2/TRBV6-3,.,TRBJ2-5,TRBD1,TGTGCCAGCAGTTACCCTTCCGACAGGGGGGTAGGAGAGACCCAGTACTTC,CASSYPSDRGVGETQYF
TRBV9,.,TRBJ1-2,.,TGTGCCAGCAGCCGAAGGAGGGACTATGGCTACACCTTC,CASSRRRDYGYTF
TRBV12-5,.,TRBJ2-5,TRBD1,TGTGCTAGTGGTTTGGGACAGGGTGCGGAGACCCAGTACTTC,CASGLGQGAETQYF
TRBV19,.,TRBJ1-1,TRBD1,TGTGCCAGTACTACACGCACCGGGACAGGGGCCACTGAAGCTTTCTTT,CASTTRTGTGATEAFF
TRBV28,.,TRBJ1-3,TRBD1,TGTGCCAGCAGTCCTGCTGGACAGGGTAGAGACACCATATATTTT,CASSPAGQGRDTIYF
TRBV5-6,.,TRBJ2-3,.,TGTGCCAGCGTTCAGGGGTATGGAGATACGCAGTATTTT,CASVQGYGDTQYF
TRBV10-3,.,TRBJ2-5,TRBD1,TGTGCCATCAGTTGGGACAGTTCGGAGACCCAGTACTTC,CAISWDSSETQYF
TRBV2,.,TRBJ1-2,.,TGTGCCAGCAGAAAAGACAGGCTCGCTGGCTACACCTTC,CASRKDRLAGYTF
TRBV7-2,.,TRBJ2-5,.,TGTGCCAGCAGCTTACAGGGGCCTCAAGAGACCCAGTACTTC,CASSLQGPQETQYF
TRBV6-5,.,TRBJ2-3,.,TGTGCCAGCACCCTTGGCGGGGTGAGCACAGATACGCAGTATTTT,CASTLGGVSTDTQYF
TRBV5-1,.,TRBJ2-1,TRBD2,TGCGCCAGCAGCAGCCTAGCGGGGCGAGGGGTCAATGAGCAGTTCTTC,CASSSLAGRGVNEQFF
TRBV5-6,.,TRBJ2-2,.,TGTGCCAGCAGGCTAGGGGCCCGGAACACCGGGGAGCTGTTTTTT,CASRLGARNTGELFF
TRBV10-3,few,TRBJ2-2,TRBD1,TGTGCCATCAGTGAGCGCCAACCCGGGACAGACAGGGTCGGGGAGCTGTTTTTT,CAISERQPGTDRVGELFF
TRBV4-2,.,TRBJ2-2,.,TGTGCCAGCAGCCTCCTTGAGGGGGGGCTGACCGGGGAGCTGTTTTTT,CASSLLEGGLTGELFF
TRBV2,.,TRBJ2-1,TRBD2,TGTGCCAGCAGTAAAACTAGCGGGGGGGACGGTGAGCAGTTCTTC,CASSKTSGGDGEQFF
TRBV6-4,.,TRBJ1-3,TRBD1,TGTGCCAGCATTAAAAACAGGGGAGGAAACACCATATATTTT,CASIKNRGGNTIYF
TRBV30,.,TRBJ1-1,.,TGTGCCTGGAAAGGGGATCGGAACACTGAAGCTTTCTTT,CAWKGDRNTEAFF
TRBV19,.,TRBJ1-2,.,TGTGCCAGTACCCCTTTGGCAAATGTTAACTATGGCTACACCTTC,CASTPLANVNYGYTF
TRBV7-9,once,TRBJ1-5,.,TGTGCCAGCAGCTTATCCCCCTCGAATCAGCCCCAGCATTTT,CASSLSPSNQPQHF
TRBV18,.,TRBJ2-1,.,TGTGCCAGCTCACCTCAGACTCGAGCGGATCCCTACAATGAGCAGTTCTTC,CASSPQTRADPYNEQFF
TRBV30,.,TRBJ1-4,.,TGTGCCTGGAGTTCAGGGGTCGGTGAAAAACTGTTTTTT,CAWSSGVGEKLFF
TRBV5-1,.,TRBJ1-1,.,TGCGCCAGCAGCTTGGAAGGCACAGGGTACACTGAAGCTTTCTTT,CASSLEGTGYTEAFF